One and the same sample provided the 21 T cell receptor beta chains below, sequenced in a study of PD-1 blockade in classical Hodgkin lymphoma. All patients relapsed after autologous stem cell transplantation, and brentuximab vedotin exposure varied. Purified CD4+ T cells were obtained from thawed PBMCs through magnetic negative selection. Profiled with immunoSEQ multiplex PCR; TCRdb holds only in-frame clones, not every one. Found here are roughly 10,000 clones, 74% of them singletons; the top ten hold about 4.3%. Specimen: CD4+ T cells from blood, collected at baseline. These TCRs come from a human donor with classical Hodgkin lymphoma.

A few counts support this clone. This rearrangement joins TRBV5-6 to TRBJ2-2; the D gene is possibly TRBD1 (6 bases). The CDR3 covers 15 residues. From germline, CDR1 is SGHDT and CDR2 YYEEEE. V lost 3 bases to trimming and J lost 3 bases, with 12 bases between them. CDR3 residues: CASSSGTHYTGELFF. The DNA of the CDR3 is TGTGCCAGCAGCTCCGGGACACACTACACCGGGGAGCTGTTTTTT. The variable domain in full, with the rest retrieved from reference TRBV5-6 and TRBJ2-2, is DAGVTQSPTHLIKTRGQQVTLRCSPKSGHDTVSWYQQALGQGPQFIFQYYEEEERQRGNFPDRFSGHQFPNYSSELNVNALLLGDSALYLCASSSGTHYTGELFFGEGSRLTVL.

The chain recombines TRBV2 with TRBJ2-3, with 10 bases matching TRBD2. V was clipped by 5 bases and J by 2 bases; unmatched bases: 4. Germline V lookup: CDR1 SNHLY, CDR2 FYNNEI. The CDR3 covers 15 residues. The CDR3 DNA is TGTGCCAGCAGTTGGACTAGCGGCTCCACAGATACGCAGTATTTT. This gives the protein CASSWTSGSTDTQYF.

The DNA of the CDR3 is TGTGCCAGCAGTGACGGACAGGGATTCGCGGGCAATCAGCCCCAGCATTTT. This translates into CASSDGQGFAGNQPQHF. This chain uses TRBV6-1 with TRBJ1-5; 8 bases fit TRBD1. V lost 3 bases and J lost 2; bases outside the gene matches: 9. The V gene's germline CDR1 is MNHNS and CDR2 SASEGT. The CDR3 runs 17 residues.

The chain combines TRBV7-2 with TRBJ2-7; D gene uncertain. The CDR3 is 12 amino acids. Trimming cost V 4 bases and J 2 bases, with 6 bases left between them. The germline gives CDR1 SGHTA, CDR2 FQGNSA. CDR3 residues: CASSSTTYEQYF. CDR3 bases: TGTGCCAGCAGCTCTACTACCTACGAGCAGTACTTC.

V usage is TRBV6-1 and J usage is TRBJ1-4; D might be TRBD1 (6 bases). Germline V gives CDR1 MNHNS, CDR2 SASEGT. Between the trimmed V and J ends, which lost 4 bases and 0 bases, there was a span of 12 bases. This CDR3 is built from 16 residues. CDR3 sequence reads: CASSGWDKATNEKLFF. The CDR3 nucleotides read TGTGCCAGCAGTGGATGGGACAAAGCAACTAATGAAAAACTGTTTTTT.

The V gene is TRBV6-5, the J gene TRBJ1-1, with 7 bases identical to TRBD1. This CDR3 contains 15 residues. V shed 4 bases, J shed 4 bases, and the junction held 9 bases outside the gene matches. Per the germline V gene, CDR1 is MNHEY and CDR2 is SVGAGI. The CDR3 bases are TGTGCCAGCAGTTGGGGGACAGTCCGGGGCACTGAAGCTTTCTTT. Its translation is CASSWGTVRGTEAFF.

This clone has more than one count but fewer than ten. V and J are TRBV7-9 and TRBJ1-6; TRBD1 is a possible D gene (5 bases). The V gene lost 8 bases and the J gene lost 8 bases, with 13 bases spanning the gap. This CDR3 has 13 residues. The germline gives CDR1 SEHNR, CDR2 FQNEAQ (reference sequence). Written as DNA, the CDR3 is TGTGCCAGCGGCTCGGGAGGGGATTCACCCCTCCACTTT. Amino acid sequence: CASGSGGDSPLHF.

The chain carries TRBV13 and TRBJ2-1, with 10 bases fitting TRBD2. The CDR3 is made up of 16 amino acids. The J segment lost 0 bases and the V segment lost 4 bases, leaving 3 bases of the junction unmatched. Germline values: CDR1 PRHDT, CDR2 FYEKMQ (reference sequence). The CDR3 reads CASSSRLAGSYNEQFF. CDR3 nucleotides: TGTGCCAGCAGCTCCCGACTAGCGGGCTCCTACAATGAGCAGTTCTTC.

J is TRBJ2-5 and V is TRBV15; D is possibly TRBD1 or TRBD2 (5 bases each). Trimming pared 3 bases from V and 2 bases from J, leaving 10 bases between. Germline V gene sequence: CDR1 LNHNV, CDR2 YYDKDF (reference sequence). CDR3 length: 14 amino acids. CDR3 sequence reads: CATSRGLAQETQYF. In nucleotides, the CDR3 is TGTGCCACCAGCAGGGGGCTAGCTCAAGAGACCCAGTACTTC.

The chain employs TRBV7-9 and TRBJ2-7; 8 positions agree with TRBD1. The V gene's germline CDR1 is SEHNR and CDR2 FQNEAQ (reference sequence). V shed 5 bases and J 8 bases; nucleotides not matched to a gene: 5. This CDR3 contains 12 residues. The CDR3 DNA reads TGTGCCAGCAGCCCTCGGACAGGGAAGCAGTACTTC. Its protein is CASSPRTGKQYF.

The sample holds a few counts of this clone. The chain joins TRBV19 to TRBJ2-1, with 9 bases identical to TRBD2. Germline V gene lookup returns CDR1 LNHDA and CDR2 SQIVND (reference sequence). V trimming: 4 bases; J trimming: 6 bases; junction bases outside the gene matches: 4. This CDR3 is 14 amino acids long. CDR3 sequence (DNA): TGTGCCAGTAGTACTAGCGGGATAAGCAATGAGCAGTTCTTC. This sequence encodes CASSTSGISNEQFF.

The V and J genes are TRBV6-6 and TRBJ2-1; 7 nucleotides match TRBD2. Germline V gene lookup returns CDR1 MNHNY and CDR2 SVGAGI (reference sequence). CDR3 length: 11 amino acids. The trim removed 7 bases at V and 11 bases at J, leaving 5 bases unmatched. The CDR3: CASTESGKQFF. In DNA form, the CDR3 reads TGTGCCAGCACCGAGAGCGGGAAGCAGTTCTTC.

The chain combines TRBV28 with TRBJ2-7, with D hard to call. The germline gives CDR1 MDHEN, CDR2 SYDVKM. Trimming pared 6 bases from V and 1 base from J, leaving 10 bases between. This CDR3 is built from 13 residues. The CDR3 coding sequence is TGTGCCAGCAGACTCGGACGGTCCTACGAGCAGTACTTC. This codes for CASRLGRSYEQYF.

This clone was seen only a few times. The genes are TRBV6-1 and TRBJ2-3; D gene uncertain. The germline gives CDR1 MNHNS, CDR2 SASEGT. Deletions cut 2 bases from V and 8 bases from J, with 14 bases between. The CDR3 runs 14 residues. The CDR3 is CASSELAGDGTQYF. The CDR3 nucleotides are TGTGCCAGCAGTGAACTGGCTGGTGATGGTACGCAGTATTTT.

This chain links TRBV10-1 with TRBJ1-1, with TRBD1 identical over 8 bases. CDR1 and CDR2 (germline): WNHNN, SYGVQD (reference sequence). This CDR3 has 12 residues. V trimming: 3 bases; J trimming: 8 bases; junction bases outside the gene matches: 2. CDR3 nucleotide sequence: TGCGCCAGCAGTGAACGGACAGGGGAAGCTTTCTTT. It codes for CASSERTGEAFF.

The table lists this clone with a few counts. This sequence joins TRBV5-6 and TRBJ2-1, with 8 bases aligning to TRBD2. Germline CDR1 is SGHDT and CDR2 is YYEEEE. V was clipped by 6 bases and J by 8 bases; unmatched bases: 10. This CDR3 contains 14 residues. CDR3 loop: CASTPWGREDEQFF. DNA for the CDR3: TGTGCCAGCACCCCGTGGGGGCGGGAGGATGAGCAGTTCTTC.

CDR3 amino acids: CASSASNTEAFF. CDR3 nucleotide sequence: TGTGCCAGCTCTGCGTCGAACACTGAAGCTTTCTTT. The rearrangement uses TRBV27 and TRBJ1-1, with D hard to call. The germline V gene encodes CDR1 MNHEY and CDR2 SMNVEV (reference sequence). V shed 8 bases and J shed 1 base, with 8 bases lying between them. There are 12 residues in the CDR3.

In this sample, this clone turned up a few times. The chain carries TRBV6-5 and TRBJ1-1; a possible D gene is TRBD1 (6 bases). V lost 5 bases to trimming and J lost 5 bases, with 18 bases between them. In germline, CDR1 is MNHEY, CDR2 SVGAGI. The length of the CDR3 is 15 residues. DNA of the CDR3: TGTGCCAGCAGTCACGGTGGGGGGCGAAGGACTGAAGCTTTCTTT. Protein product: CASSHGGGRRTEAFF.

The V call is TRBV28, the J call TRBJ1-2; 7 nucleotides line up with TRBD1. The CDR3 spans 13 residues. The V segment lost 11 bases and the J segment 4 bases; nucleotides outside the gene matches: 10. The germline V gene has CDR1 MDHEN and CDR2 SYDVKM. This CDR3 reads CAGGTGAAYGYTF. The CDR3 DNA sequence: TGTGCCGGAGGAACAGGGGCTGCCTATGGCTACACCTTC.

This clone was recorded only once. The chain links TRBV21-1 to TRBJ1-5. TRBV21-1 is termed a pseudogene. The length of the CDR3 is 18 residues. The CDR3 sequence is CASSNGSTRLQDNQPQHF. The DNA of the CDR3 is TGTGCCAGCAGCAACGGATCCACCCGACTCCAAGACAATCAGCCCCAGCATTTT.

The chain combines TRBV5-6 with TRBJ2-2; 14 bases are shared with TRBD2. Looked up from germline, CDR1 is SGHDT and CDR2 is YYEEEE. The CDR3 extends over 19 amino acids. With 0 bases clipped from V and 4 bases from J, the junction kept 8 bases outside the gene matches. CDR3 loop: CASSLGRGLAGVVTGELFF. CDR3 sequence (DNA): TGTGCCAGCAGCTTGGGGCGGGGACTAGCGGGAGTTGTCACCGGGGAGCTGTTTTTT.